Listed below are T cell receptor beta chains from one sample, sequenced in a study of blood T cell repertoires in COVID-19. Clones were sequenced by immunoSEQ multiplex PCR, and TCRdb holds only the in-frame ones, with some missing. Of 200,000 to 250,000 clones in the sample, 82% were seen once. Specimen: peripheral blood. These receptors all come from an elderly woman with acute or convalescent COVID-19. CDR3s include the opening cysteine and the closing phenylalanine or tryptophan. The order of the fields is V gene, J gene, D gene, clone size, CDR3 protein, CDR3 DNA. A D gene is named only where the DNA matches it firmly. The size entry is marked missing in some rows and otherwise reads once, few, many or a size class.

TRBV24-1,TRBJ2-3,-,-,CATSDSKKTSTDTQYF,TGTGCCACCAGTGATTCGAAAAAAACTAGCACAGATACGCAGTATTTT
TRBV28,TRBJ1-6,-,-,CASSLSITGVGGSPLHF,TGTGCCAGCAGTTTATCTATCACGGGGGTAGGTGGGTCACCCCTCCACTTT
TRBV5-6,TRBJ2-5,-,-,CASSLAREETQYF,TGTGCCAGCAGCTTGGCACGAGAAGAGACCCAGTACTTC
TRBV30,TRBJ1-4,-,-,CAWSIAGGEKLFF,TGTGCCTGGAGTATCGCCGGGGGGGAAAAACTGTTTTTT
TRBV2,TRBJ1-1,TRBD1,-,CASSDGTGKYTEAFF,TGTGCCAGCAGTGACGGGACAGGTAAATACACTGAAGCTTTCTTT
TRBV29-1,TRBJ2-7,-,-,CSVLNQGSSYEQYF,TGCAGCGTCTTAAACCAGGGGAGCTCCTACGAGCAGTACTTC
TRBV24-1,TRBJ1-2,-,-,CATSDFTRDYGYTF,TGTGCCACCAGTGATTTTACGCGGGACTATGGCTACACCTTC
TRBV7-2,TRBJ1-2,-,-,CASSSSHFGYTF,TGTGCCAGCAGCTCCAGTCATTTTGGCTACACCTTC
TRBV5-1,TRBJ2-3,-,-,CASSYGGGTDTQYF,TGCGCCAGCAGCTACGGCGGGGGCACAGATACGCAGTATTTT
TRBV10-3,TRBJ1-1,-,-,CASRSEAMNTEAFF,TGTGCCAGCCGTTCTGAAGCGATGAACACTGAAGCTTTCTTT
TRBV27,TRBJ1-1,-,-,CASSSVPPNILGRSAEAFF,TGTGCCAGCAGTTCAGTCCCCCCCAACATTCTGGGGCGTTCAGCTGAAGCTTTCTTT
TRBV28,TRBJ1-2,TRBD1,-,CASRTGTGGNYGYTF,TGTGCCAGCAGAACCGGGACAGGGGGGAACTATGGCTACACCTTC
TRBV7-9,TRBJ1-1,-,once,CASSLGSGDTEAFF,TGTGCCAGCAGCTTAGGGTCGGGGGACACTGAAGCTTTCTTT
TRBV4-2,TRBJ1-1,TRBD1,-,CASSRRDRGHTEAFF,TGTGCCAGCAGCCGACGGGACAGGGGGCACACTGAAGCTTTCTTT
TRBV3-1/TRBV3-2,TRBJ1-1,-,-,CASSRARGEAFF,TGTGCCAGCAGCCGAGCCCGGGGTGAAGCTTTCTTT
TRBV4-1,TRBJ1-1,TRBD1,-,CASSQMTGETEAFF,TGCGCCAGCAGCCAAATGACAGGGGAGACTGAAGCTTTCTTT
TRBV18,TRBJ1-6,TRBD1,-,CASSPGTENSPLHF,TGTGCCAGCTCACCAGGGACAGAGAATTCACCCCTCCACTTT
TRBV19,TRBJ1-6,-,-,CASSIARQDYNSPLHF,TGTGCCAGTAGTATAGCCCGACAGGACTATAATTCACCCCTCCACTTT
TRBV30,TRBJ1-2,TRBD1,few,CAWSGPGQGYYYGYTF,TGTGCCTGGAGTGGCCCGGGACAGGGATATTACTATGGCTACACCTTC
TRBV5-8,TRBJ2-3,TRBD1,-,CASSSPGQLTDTQYF,TGTGCCAGCAGCTCGCCGGGACAGCTCACAGATACGCAGTATTTT
TRBV5-4,TRBJ2-7,TRBD1,-,CASSSGQGNDEQYF,TGTGCCAGCAGTTCCGGACAGGGTAACGACGAGCAGTACTTC
TRBV7-3,TRBJ2-7,-,-,CASSLIPGIPYEQYF,TGTGCCAGCAGCTTAATACCGGGGATCCCCTACGAGCAGTACTTC
TRBV13,TRBJ1-4,-,-,CASTIRDTEKLFF,TGTGCCAGCACCATTAGGGACACTGAAAAACTGTTTTTT
TRBV6-2/TRBV6-3,TRBJ1-4,-,few,CASSYSPRRATNEKLFF,TGTGCCAGCAGTTACTCGCCTCGGAGGGCAACTAATGAAAAACTGTTTTTT
TRBV18,TRBJ1-1,TRBD1,-,CASSIRQGNTEAFF,TGTGCCAGCTCAATCCGACAGGGAAACACTGAAGCTTTCTTT
TRBV2,TRBJ1-1,-,-,CASRVDTLNTEAFF,TGTGCCAGCAGGGTTGACACCTTGAACACTGAAGCTTTCTTT
TRBV7-8,TRBJ1-4,TRBD1,-,CASSRPNRGLGGSLFF,TGTGCCAGCAGTCGTCCTAACAGGGGGCTAGGAGGATCACTGTTTTTT
TRBV19,TRBJ2-7,TRBD1,-,CASSISGTGISYEQYF,TGTGCCAGTAGTATATCCGGGACAGGCATTTCCTACGAGCAGTACTTC
TRBV3-1/TRBV3-2,TRBJ1-1,-,-,CASSFGTATEAFF,TGTGCCAGCAGCTTCGGGACTGCCACTGAAGCTTTCTTT
TRBV11-3,TRBJ1-1,TRBD1,-,CASSLGQGMNTEAFF,TGTGCCAGCAGCTTAGGACAGGGGATGAACACTGAAGCTTTCTTT
TRBV9,TRBJ1-1,-,-,CASSVVAGPTEAFF,TGTGCCAGCAGCGTAGTGGCGGGACCCACTGAAGCTTTCTTT
TRBV5-1,TRBJ2-7,TRBD2,-,CASSPLAGVTSYEQYF,TGCGCCAGCAGCCCCCTAGCGGGGGTTACCTCCTACGAGCAGTACTTC
TRBV6-6,TRBJ1-3,TRBD1,-,CASSYIGTAGNTIYF,TGTGCCAGCAGTTACATCGGGACAGCCGGAAACACCATATATTTT
TRBV7-2,TRBJ1-1,TRBD1,-,CASSFRSGTGWRDTEAFF,TGTGCCAGCAGCTTTCGCTCCGGGACAGGGTGGAGGGACACTGAAGCTTTCTTT
TRBV28,TRBJ1-2,-,-,CATLEGGAYGYTF,TGTGCCACCCTGGAGGGGGGGGCCTATGGCTACACCTTC
TRBV5-1,TRBJ1-1,-,-,CASSLPRGNDPLNTEAFF,TGCGCCAGCAGCTTGCCTAGGGGGAACGACCCCTTGAACACTGAAGCTTTCTTT
TRBV7-2,TRBJ1-1,TRBD1,-,CASSPDRVQAFF,TGTGCCAGCAGCCCAGACAGGGTCCAAGCTTTCTTT
TRBV6-5,TRBJ1-2,-,-,CASRMGGYGYTF,TGTGCCAGCAGGATGGGGGGCTATGGCTACACCTTC
TRBV7-2,TRBJ2-2,TRBD2,-,CASTLAVRNTGELFF,TGTGCCAGCACACTAGCGGTCCGTAACACCGGGGAGCTGTTTTTT
TRBV5-4,TRBJ2-7,-,-,CASSLRDSYEQYF,TGTGCCAGCAGCTTGCGGGACTCCTACGAGCAGTACTTC
TRBV6-5,TRBJ1-1,-,-,CASRGGEVASEAFF,TGTGCCAGCAGGGGGGGGGAGGTTGCGTCTGAAGCTTTCTTT
TRBV29-1,TRBJ2-3,TRBD1,-,CSVRRTGGAKDTQYF,TGCAGCGTTCGTAGGACAGGGGGCGCAAAAGATACGCAGTATTTT
TRBV30,TRBJ1-2,TRBD1,few,CAWGQGGGYTF,TGTGCCTGGGGACAGGGGGGTGGCTACACCTTC
TRBV7-2,TRBJ2-4,-,-,CASSLSGYKNIQYF,TGTGCCAGCAGCTTATCGGGGTACAAAAACATTCAGTACTTC
TRBV7-8,TRBJ1-1,TRBD1,-,CASSLVVQGTGNTEAFF,TGTGCCAGCAGCTTAGTAGTACAGGGGACGGGGAACACTGAAGCTTTCTTT
TRBV14,TRBJ2-4,-,-,CASSQGNSKNIQYF,TGTGCCAGCAGCCAAGGGAACAGCAAAAACATTCAGTACTTC
TRBV11-2,TRBJ2-1,-,-,CASTAVRRRDEQFF,TGTGCCAGCACCGCGGTAAGGAGGCGCGATGAGCAGTTCTTC
TRBV7-9,TRBJ1-1,-,-,CASSDTVNTEAFF,TGTGCCAGCAGCGATACTGTGAACACTGAAGCTTTCTTT